The 6 T cell receptor beta chains listed next were all sequenced from one sample in a study of blood T cell repertoires in COVID-19. This table comes from immunoSEQ multiplex PCR, and its TCRdb copy is limited to in-frame clones, with some not included. The sample includes roughly 190,000 clones, less than 90% of them seen just once. Sequenced: peripheral blood. These TCRs come from a woman in her seventies with COVID-19, enrolled during active disease.

This clone was picked up one time. The V call is TRBV28, the J call TRBJ2-4; 8 bases agree with TRBD1. The CDR3 length is 16 residues. Unmatched junction bases numbered 8, after V lost 5 bases and J lost 2 bases. Looked up from germline, CDR1 is MDHEN and CDR2 is SYDVKM. CDR3 nucleotides: TGTGCCAGCAGTCCCCCAGGGGGCGCGACCAAAAACATTCAGTACTTC. Its translation: CASSPPGGATKNIQYF.

The J gene is TRBJ2-7, the V gene TRBV2; 9 bases agree with TRBD2. J gave up 7 bases and V 9 bases, and 10 bases lay outside the gene matches. Germline CDR1 and CDR2: SNHLY and FYNNEI. The CDR3 totals 13 residues. The CDR3 bases are TGTGCCAGTGGGAGAGCGGGAGGTGGTGAGCAGTACTTC. Protein: CASGRAGGGEQYF.

This clone was counted only a few times. The genes are TRBV28 and TRBJ2-7; 10 bases line up with TRBD1. V was clipped by 1 base and J by 4 bases; unmatched bases: 10. The germline V gene has CDR1 MDHEN and CDR2 SYDVKM. The CDR3 covers 17 residues. CDR3 nucleotide sequence: TGTGCCAGCAGTTTATTGGCGGGACAGGGGAGAGGGTACGAGCAGTACGTC. This translates into CASSLLAGQGRGYEQYV.

This chain uses TRBV19 with TRBJ1-5; D is possibly TRBD1 (6 bases). Germline V gives CDR1 LNHDA, CDR2 SQIVND (reference sequence). The CDR3 spans 13 residues. Trimming left V 5 bases short and J 7 bases short, with 12 bases between. The DNA of the CDR3 is TGTGCCAGTAGTCCAGGGGTCGCCCAGCCCCAGCATTTT. This sequence encodes CASSPGVAQPQHF. The variable domain in full, with the rest retrieved from reference TRBV19 and TRBJ1-5, is DGGITQSPKYLFRKEGQNVTLSCEQNLNHDAMYWYRQDPGQGLRLIYYSQIVNDFQKGDIAEGYSVSREKKESFPLTVTSAQKNPTAFYLCASSPGVAQPQHFGDGTRLSIL.

The chain is built from TRBV7-2 and TRBJ2-4; D may be TRBD1 (6 bases). V gave up 6 bases and J gave up 7 bases, with 22 bases separating them. The CDR3 totals 16 residues. The germline gives CDR1 SGHTA, CDR2 FQGNSA. CDR3 protein: CASSHPWGPFGNIQYF. The CDR3 coding sequence is TGTGCCAGCAGTCACCCATGGGGGCCCTTTGGGAACATTCAGTACTTC. The whole variable domain, remainder taken from reference TRBV7-2 and TRBJ2-4, is GAGVSQSPSNKVTEKGKDVELRCDPISGHTALYWYRQSLGQGLEFLIYFQGNSAPDKSGLPSDRFSAERTGGSVSTLTIQRTQQEDSAVYLCASSHPWGPFGNIQYFGAGTRLSVL.

This clone was counted only a few times. The chain links TRBV27 to TRBJ2-1; the match to TRBD2 covers 7 bases. The CDR3 covers 15 residues. The germline V gene has CDR1 MNHEY and CDR2 SMNVEV (reference sequence). V was pared by 7 bases and J by 4 bases, with 10 bases of the junction left unmatched. The CDR3 DNA reads TGTGCCAGCACTATCCGCCCGGGAGGTTACAATGAGCAGTTCTTC. This translates into CASTIRPGGYNEQFF.